This T cell receptor (beta chain) was sequenced during a study of shared clonotypes between healthy human individuals. Only in-frame clones appear in the TCRdb table, and some are missing; sequencing was by immunoSEQ multiplex PCR. The sample lists millions of clones; roughly 94% were seen once. This clone was detected once. Within the sample, other DNA sequences also encode this same CDR3. The germline gives CDR1 KGHSH, CDR2 LQKENI. V was cut by 3 bases and J by 3 bases, with 11 bases left in between. This CDR3 has 15 residues. Sample: naive CD4+ T cells sorted from blood. Subset specified: CD45RA+ positively selected. The V call is TRBV18, the J call TRBJ2-2, with D perhaps assigned TRBD1 or TRBD2 (5 bases each). The receptor was isolated from a man between 18 and 35 years old in good health. CDR3 amino acids: CASSPSEGYTGELFF. DNA of the CDR3: TGTGCCAGCTCACCGAGTGAGGGGTACACCGGGGAGCTGTTTTTT.